This T cell receptor (beta chain) emerged from a study of blood T cell repertoires in COVID-19. Study-level background: COVID-19 samples collected from the United States, Italy and Spain covered acute and convalescent phases.

Per the study methods: Nucleated cell number was recorded as an estimate derived from reference gene primer amplification. Clones were read by immunoSEQ multiplex PCR, and TCRdb kept only the in-frame ones, dropping some. For V, J and clone size, that table is used; D and trimming come from the DNA. The repertoire holds about 200,000 clones, with roughly 80% as singletons. This clone has a handful of counts. Germline V gene lookup returns CDR1 LNHDA and CDR2 SQIVND (reference sequence). V was pared by 6 bases and J by 0 bases, with 17 bases between. This CDR3 region has 16 residues. The sequence derives from a man between 60 and 75 years old with acute or convalescent COVID-19. Sequencing was done on a sample of peripheral blood. The chain joins TRBV19 to TRBJ1-1; perhaps TRBD1 as D (6 bases). CDR3 sequence reads: CASSTGLLDLNTEAFF. The DNA for the CDR3 is TGTGCCAGTAGCACAGGGTTATTAGACTTGAACACTGAAGCTTTCTTT.